The T cell receptor (beta chain) described here comes from a study of CD8 T cells in Susac syndrome. Germline CDR1 reads KGHSH; CDR2 reads LQKENI. V lost 3 bases and J lost 0, with 9 bases in between. The CDR3 sequence is 15 residues long. RNA, at 0.5 to 1 ug, was reverse transcribed with random hexamers. A single record per CDR3 protein comes from TCRdb applying MiXCR to the immunoSEQ multiplex PCR reads. This table holds 95,000 to 150,000 distinct CDR3 sequences, 96% found once. The TCR originated in a human donor with Susac syndrome. Sequenced: CD4+ T cells from PBMCs. The chain joins TRBV18 to TRBJ1-5; D may be TRBD1 (5 bases). The CDR3, as DNA: TGTGCCAGCTCACCCGCGGGGGGTAGCAATCAGCCCCAGCATTTT. The encoded protein is CASSPAGGSNQPQHF.